This TCR beta chain was captured in a study of blood T cells in healthy people across ages. Study information: Capturing about one barcoded beta molecule per two T cells was achieved by template switching.

The amount of total RNA extracted per sample was at least 5.5 micrograms. This clonotype has more than one count but fewer than ten. For the second PCR, which ran for roughly 7 to 11 cycles, a sample-barcoded 5' primer and a J-beta primer mix were used. Each CDR3 protein is one row after TCRdb ran MiXCR on the 5' RACE reads. Of approximately 2,000,000 distinct CDR3 sequences in the sample, approximately 40% were seen once. CDR1 SGHTA and CDR2 FQGNSA come from the germline V gene. This CDR3 is built from 14 residues. The germline V and J ends were trimmed by 3 bases and 4 bases, with 12 bases remaining between them.

The sequence was obtained from a human donor in good health. The gene calls are TRBV7-2 and TRBJ2-5; D gene uncertain. The sequenced sample was blood. For the CDR3, the DNA is TGTGCCAGCAGCTTCTGGGGTCTCGGAGAGACCCAGTACTTC. It yields the protein CASSFWGLGETQYF.